The 30 T cell receptor beta chains in this list originate from one sample, sequenced in a study of T cells in Graves' hyperthyroidism and ophthalmopathy. TCR beta CDR3 regions were amplified from RNA transcripts. A set of HTBI primers served as the primers for a first-round RT-PCR of the TCR CDR3. TCRdb re-analysed the multiplex PCR reads in MiXCR, keeping a single row per CDR3 protein. This table holds around 300,000 distinct CDR3 sequences, around 14% found once. The sample was blood. Every receptor here comes from a woman under 40 with Graves' hyperthyroidism.

The chain combines TRBV15 with TRBJ1-1; no definite D call. The CDR3 has 13 residues. CDR1 LNHNV and CDR2 YYDKDF come from the germline V gene (reference sequence). V shed 4 bases and J shed 3 bases, with 9 bases lying between them. CDR3 protein: CATSTSRDTEAFF. The CDR3 DNA follows: TGTGCCACCAGCACGTCCCGGGACACTGAAGCTTTCTTT.

This clonotype was picked up a small number of times. The V call is TRBV5-5, the J call TRBJ2-3; D is unresolved. The germline gives CDR1 SGHKS, CDR2 YYEKEE (reference sequence). V lost 4 bases to trimming and J lost 0 bases, with 15 bases between them. This CDR3 region has 16 residues. The CDR3 DNA sequence: TGTGCCAGCAGCCTCACCTTTGACCCTAGCACAGATACGCAGTATTTT. As protein: CASSLTFDPSTDTQYF.

This clonotype was detected a few times. The rearrangement joins TRBV5-4 to TRBJ2-6, with TRBD2 matching 8 bases. V dropped 4 bases and J dropped 0; count of bases not matched to a gene: 3. CDR1 SGHNT and CDR2 YYREEE come from the germline V gene (reference sequence). This CDR3 contains 16 residues. The CDR3 sequence is CASSREGVSGANVLTF. DNA of the CDR3: TGTGCCAGCAGCCGGGAGGGAGTCTCTGGGGCCAACGTCCTGACTTTC.

The table lists this clonotype with a few counts. This sequence joins TRBV19 and TRBJ2-1; 10 positions match TRBD2. The CDR3 consists of 14 residues. In germline, CDR1 is LNHDA, CDR2 SQIVND (reference sequence). V lost 10 bases to trimming and J lost 11 bases; unmatched junction nucleotides: 14. The DNA of the CDR3 is TGTGCCACAACCGGGCTAGCGGGAGTGGTGAAGCAGTTCTTC. Encoded protein: CATTGLAGVVKQFF.

With regard to this clonotype: This sequence may be a read error, since a much larger clone differs from it by one base. CDR3 nucleotide sequence: TGTGCCAGCAGTTATCGGGCCTCGGGACACTCGAACACTGAAGCTTTCTTT. This encodes CASSYRASGHSNTEAFF. V and J are TRBV6-5 and TRBJ1-1; D possibly corresponds to TRBD1 (6 bases). This CDR3 has 17 amino acids. V was pared by 3 bases and J by 1 base, with 18 bases between. Germline lookup yields CDR1 MNHEY and CDR2 SVGAGI.

This clonotype was detected a few times. The V and J genes are TRBV29-1 and TRBJ2-3, with TRBD1 identical over 9 bases. The CDR3 covers 13 residues. Germline V gene sequence: CDR1 SQVTM, CDR2 ANQGSEA. V dropped 5 bases and J dropped 3; count of bases not matched to a gene: 3. CDR3 in DNA: TGCAGCGTTAGGGACAGGGCGACAGATACGCAGTATTTT. As protein: CSVRDRATDTQYF.

Turning to this clonotype: Given a much more abundant clone one base away, this may be a read error. The chain recombines TRBV28 with TRBJ1-1; D might be TRBD1 (6 bases). This CDR3 contains 16 residues. V was clipped by 2 bases and J by 1 base, with 14 bases between them. Germline CDR1 is MDHEN and CDR2 is SYDVKM. Written as DNA, the CDR3 is TGTGCCAGCAGTTTACCCCTCGGAGGGGGGAACACTGAAGCTTTCTTT. Translation: CASSLPLGGGNTEAFF.

V gene TRBV15 combines with J gene TRBJ2-7, with D tentatively TRBD2 (6 bases). V gave up 0 bases and J gave up 3 bases, with 15 bases separating them. Germline CDR1 and CDR2: LNHNV and YYDKDF (reference sequence). The CDR3 has 16 residues. The DNA for the CDR3 is TGTGCCACCAGCAGAGATCAGGGAGGAGTAGGCTACGAGCAGTACTTC. Protein sequence: CATSRDQGGVGYEQYF.

This clonotype was seen at least ten times. The chain combines TRBV7-2 with TRBJ2-1; a weak D match, TRBD2 (6 bases). From germline, CDR1 is SGHTA and CDR2 FQGNSA. This CDR3 is built from 14 residues. V was clipped by 2 bases and J by 7 bases, with 12 bases between them. CDR3 bases: TGTGCCAGCAGCTTATATAGCGGTACTAATGAGCAGTTCTTC. Translation gives CASSLYSGTNEQFF.

The chain uses TRBV3-1 and TRBJ1-3, with 7 nucleotides matching TRBD1. The CDR3 length is 14 residues. Looked up from germline, CDR1 is LGHDT and CDR2 is YNNKEL (reference sequence). After removal of 6 bases from V and 2 bases from J, the junction contained 4 bases not matched to a gene. DNA of the CDR3: TGTGCCAGCAGACTCGGGACAGCTGGAAACACCATATATTTT. Translation: CASRLGTAGNTIYF. The entire variable domain, with the rest obtained from reference TRBV3-1 and TRBJ1-3, is as follows: DTAVSQTPKYLVTQMGNDKSIKCEQNLGHDTMYWYKQDSKKFLKIMFSYNNKELIINETVPNRFSPKSPDKAHLNLHINSLELGDSAVYFCASRLGTAGNTIYFGEGSWLTVV.

This clonotype appeared many times. The V and J genes are TRBV12-5 and TRBJ2-5; 8 nucleotides match TRBD2. There are 15 residues in the CDR3. V was clipped by 6 bases and J by 4 bases; unmatched bases: 10. In germline, CDR1 is LGHNT, CDR2 FRNRAP. The CDR3 coding sequence is TGTGCTAGTGGCAGGGGCGGGAGCGGGGGAGAGACCCAGTACTTC. Residues: CASGRGGSGGETQYF.

The genes are TRBV20-1 and TRBJ2-5; TRBD2 aligns across 7 bases. CDR3 size: 15 residues. From germline, CDR1 is DFQATT and CDR2 SNEGSKA (reference sequence). J lost 1 base, V lost 2 bases, and 7 bases had no gene match. In DNA, the CDR3 is TGCAGTGCTAGACGGCCGGGGAGGGGCCAAGAGACCCAGTACTTC. Translating gives CSARRPGRGQETQYF.

The sample holds many counts of this clonotype. The rearrangement uses TRBV7-9 and TRBJ1-1; a possible D gene is TRBD1 (6 bases). The germline V gene has CDR1 SEHNR and CDR2 FQNEAQ (reference sequence). The CDR3 runs to 12 residues. Deletions cut 6 bases from V and 11 bases from J, with 16 bases between. The CDR3 DNA is TGTGCCAGCAGTCGGGACAACCTGAGGGCTTTCTTT. Translating gives CASSRDNLRAFF.

The chain uses TRBV29-1 and TRBJ2-1; D is unclear. The CDR3 is 11 residues long. The V end lost 8 bases, the J end lost 13 bases, and 18 bases lay between the germline ends. The germline V gene encodes CDR1 SQVTM and CDR2 ANQGSEA. CDR3 bases: TGCAGCTCTCTGGACCCCCCAATACAGTTCTTC. Encoded protein: CSSLDPPIQFF.

This clonotype was seen at least ten times. The gene calls are TRBV15 and TRBJ2-2; 7 nucleotides agree with TRBD2. With V trimmed by 5 bases and J by 5 bases, 11 bases remained unmatched. The CDR3 extends over 16 amino acids. CDR1 is LNHNV and CDR2 is YYDKDF in the germline V gene (reference sequence). The CDR3 bases are TGTGCCACCAGCGATCCGGGGACCGGGGGGACCGGGGAGCTGTTTTTT. Amino acid sequence: CATSDPGTGGTGELFF. Based on the CDR3 plus reference TRBV15 and TRBJ2-2, the full variable domain is DAMVIQNPRYQVTQFGKPVTLSCSQTLNHNVMYWYQQKSSQAPKLLFHYYDKDFNNEADTPDNFQSRRPNTSFCFLDIRSPGLGDTAMYLCATSDPGTGGTGELFFGEGSRLTVL.

This clonotype was counted many times. This chain uses TRBV7-9 with TRBJ2-7, with D perhaps being TRBD1 or TRBD2 (5 bases each). Germline assignment: CDR1 SEHNR and CDR2 FQNEAQ (reference sequence). Between the trimmed V and J ends, which lost 5 bases and 2 bases, there was a span of 22 bases. The CDR3 has 17 residues. The CDR3 DNA reads as TGTGCCAGCAGCCCCTTAAGGGGTGGCGGGCTGCCCTACGAGCAGTACTTC. Translation gives CASSPLRGGGLPYEQYF.

This clonotype was seen ten or more times. V and J are TRBV7-2 and TRBJ2-7; 9 nucleotides line up with TRBD1. In germline, CDR1 is SGHTA, CDR2 FQGNSA. V trimming: 8 bases; J trimming: 1 base; junction bases outside the gene matches: 0. The CDR3 spans 12 residues. CDR3 coding DNA: TGTGCCAGCGGACAGGGGTCCTACGAGCAGTACTTC. This sequence encodes CASGQGSYEQYF.

This clonotype was counted ten times or more. The rearrangement links TRBV28 to TRBJ2-1; D tentatively reads TRBD1 or TRBD2 (5 bases each). Germline V gene sequence: CDR1 MDHEN, CDR2 SYDVKM. The CDR3 extends over 12 amino acids. V was cut by 2 bases and J by 6 bases, with 5 bases left in between. The CDR3 reads CASSLGTNEQFF. CDR3 nucleotides: TGTGCCAGCAGTTTAGGGACCAATGAGCAGTTCTTC.

The genes are TRBV24-1 and TRBJ1-5; 7 nucleotides align to TRBD1. CDR1 KGHDR and CDR2 SFDVKD come from the germline V gene. This CDR3 spans 14 amino acids. With V trimmed by 4 bases and J by 4 bases, 3 bases remained unmatched. The CDR3 is CATSEGGQNQPQHF. The CDR3, as DNA: TGTGCCACCAGTGAGGGGGGACAGAATCAGCCCCAGCATTTT.

The chain is built from TRBV11-2 and TRBJ2-1; weak D call: TRBD2 (5 bases). The CDR3 is 16 residues long. The germline gives CDR1 SGHAT, CDR2 FQNNGV. V dropped 1 base and J dropped 6 bases, with 16 bases sitting between them. The CDR3 coding sequence is TGTGCCAGCAGCTTAGTATTCGCCTACCGGGGCAATGAGCAGTTCTTC. Translated, it gives CASSLVFAYRGNEQFF.

This clonotype has more than one count but fewer than ten. The rearrangement joins TRBV9 to TRBJ1-2, with D maybe TRBD1 (6 bases). The CDR3 has 17 amino acids. Trimming left V 0 bases short and J 8 bases short, with 23 bases between. CDR1 is SGDLS, CDR2 YYNGEE, per germline. The CDR3 DNA is TGTGCCAGCAGCGTAGGGAGATCAACAGGGAATGAGGCGGGCTACACCTTC. Translating it yields CASSVGRSTGNEAGYTF.

This CDR3 reads CASRRDQYNEQFF. DNA of the CDR3: TGTGCCAGCCGGCGGGACCAATACAATGAGCAGTTCTTC. This chain connects TRBV6-1 to TRBJ2-1, with D perhaps matching TRBD2 (6 bases). Germline loops: CDR1 MNHNS, CDR2 SASEGT. The germline V and J ends were trimmed by 8 bases and 4 bases, with 12 bases remaining between them. This CDR3 comprises 13 residues.

The table lists this clonotype with a few counts. The rearrangement uses TRBV4-2 and TRBJ2-7; TRBD2 might be the D (6 bases). CDR1 is LGHNA, CDR2 YNFKEQ, per germline. Deletions cut 4 bases from V and 0 bases from J, with 16 bases between. The CDR3 length is 16 residues. The CDR3 loop reads CASSRDGGANSYEQYF. CDR3 coding DNA: TGTGCCAGCAGCCGCGACGGCGGGGCAAACTCCTACGAGCAGTACTTC.

In its sample, this clonotype was seen many times. V usage is TRBV20-1 and J usage is TRBJ2-1; 10 nucleotides align to TRBD2. CDR3 length: 13 amino acids. The J segment lost 8 bases and the V segment lost 1 base, leaving 2 bases of the junction unmatched. Germline-derived CDR1 and CDR2 are DFQATT and SNEGSKA (reference sequence). CDR3 bases: TGCAGTGCTAGAGCTAGCGGGAGCTATGAGCAGTTCTTC. This translates into CSARASGSYEQFF.

The table lists this clonotype with many counts. This chain links TRBV6-6 with TRBJ2-7; no clear D. The CDR3 covers 16 residues. Germline CDR1 reads MNHNY; CDR2 reads SVGAGI (reference sequence). V lost 2 bases to trimming and J lost 2 bases, with 16 bases between them. CDR3 protein: CASSYAERRSAYEQYF. DNA for the CDR3: TGTGCCAGCAGTTACGCAGAAAGACGGAGCGCCTACGAGCAGTACTTC.

CDR3 region: CSAVGLFYNEQFF. CDR3 DNA: TGCAGTGCGGTCGGGTTGTTCTACAATGAGCAGTTCTTC. The chain links TRBV20-1 to TRBJ2-1; D gene unclear. CDR1 and CDR2 from the germline V gene are DFQATT and SNEGSKA (reference sequence). This CDR3 is 13 amino acids long. Trimming shortened V by 6 bases and J by 3 bases, and 12 bases separated the two germline ends.

The chain recombines TRBV28 with TRBJ2-3; 8 bases match TRBD1. The CDR3 is 14 residues long. Germline CDR1 MDHEN, CDR2 SYDVKM. V shed 6 bases, J shed 5 bases, and the junction held 7 bases outside the gene matches. The CDR3 spells CASRKTGALDTQYF. In nucleotides, the CDR3 is TGTGCCAGCAGAAAGACAGGGGCCCTAGATACGCAGTATTTT.

At least ten counts were recorded for this clonotype. This sequence joins TRBV6-1 and TRBJ2-1, with D tentatively TRBD1 (6 bases). The CDR3 loop spans 18 amino acids. The germline gives CDR1 MNHNS, CDR2 SASEGT. Trimming pared 5 bases from V and 0 bases from J, leaving 20 bases between. The CDR3 spells CASSYRAGGRSSYNEQFF. The CDR3 region has the DNA TGTGCCAGCAGTTACAGGGCGGGCGGAAGGAGCTCCTACAATGAGCAGTTCTTC.

The rearrangement joins TRBV6-1 to TRBJ1-1; no definite D call. In germline, CDR1 is MNHNS, CDR2 SASEGT. This CDR3 comprises 14 residues. With 8 bases removed from V and 11 bases from J, the gap between germline ends came to 24 bases. The CDR3 sequence is CASLGYGNRVRAFF. For the CDR3, the DNA is TGTGCCAGCCTGGGTTACGGGAATCGGGTGAGGGCTTTCTTT.

The chain links TRBV29-1 to TRBJ2-1, with 8 positions matching TRBD1. The CDR3 spans 13 residues. Germline V CDR1 and CDR2: SQVTM, ANQGSEA. Unmatched junction bases numbered 4, after V lost 7 bases and J lost 2 bases. CDR3 in amino acids: CSAHRGAYNEQFF. The DNA of the CDR3 is TGCAGCGCACACAGGGGGGCCTACAATGAGCAGTTCTTC.